Each of the 27 T cell receptor beta chains below was sequenced from the same sample in a study of OX40 agonist ivuxolimab in advanced cancers. The library was made by the immunoSEQ multiplex PCR assay. TCRdb took over this immuneACCESS table, retaining in-frame rearrangements with V and J assigned. Such tables are incomplete; in checked studies, under half of the missing clones stem from an unresolved V gene, and the remainder is unexplained. The sample table lists some 70,000 clones, 91% of them with a count of one. The ten largest make up around 0.33% of the sample. The sequencing used CD4+ or CD8+ T cells sorted from blood, collected in a trial of the OX40 agonist ivuxolimab. All receptors come from an adult with an advanced solid tumor such as melanoma, head and neck, liver or kidney cancer.

About this clone itself: A read error may produce the germline difference seen at one junction end. V usage is TRBV28 and J usage is TRBJ2-7; possible D gene TRBD1, 6 bases. This CDR3 has 12 amino acids. Per the germline V gene, CDR1 is MDHEN and CDR2 is SYDVKM. CDR3 amino acids: CASSLTRGHTHF. The CDR3 region has the DNA TGTGCCAGCAGTTTAACCAGGGGCCACACCCACTTC.

This rearrangement joins TRBV19 to TRBJ1-1; 8 nucleotides align to TRBD1. Germline V gene lookup returns CDR1 LNHDA and CDR2 SQIVND (reference sequence). CDR3 length: 16 residues. J gave up 2 bases and V 7 bases, and 12 bases lay outside the gene matches. CDR3 loop: CASNSWGDRGNTEAFF. DNA of the CDR3: TGTGCCAGTAACTCGTGGGGTGACAGGGGAAACACTGAAGCTTTCTTT.

This sequence joins TRBV28 and TRBJ2-1; 10 nucleotides align to TRBD2. The CDR3 has 17 amino acids. Trimming removed 3 bases from V and 5 bases from J; junction bases left unmatched: 10. Germline V gene sequence: CDR1 MDHEN, CDR2 SYDVKM. For the CDR3, the DNA is TGTGCCAGCAGTTTTGGTGCCAGCGGGAGGGGTCACAATGAGCAGTTCTTC. This codes for CASSFGASGRGHNEQFF.

The rearrangement joins TRBV29-1 to TRBJ2-6, with unresolved D. This CDR3 spans 17 amino acids. Trimming stripped 2 bases from V and 2 bases from J, with 16 bases between. Germline CDR1 SQVTM, CDR2 ANQGSEA. This chain's CDR3 is CSVETFVYGAGANVLTF. The CDR3, as DNA: TGCAGCGTTGAAACCTTCGTTTATGGGGCTGGGGCCAACGTCCTGACTTTC.

V usage is TRBV6-1 and J usage is TRBJ1-5; D is uncertain. Germline CDR1 reads MNHNS; CDR2 reads SASEGT. V was shortened by 3 bases and J by 3 bases, with 3 bases between the two germline ends. The CDR3 sequence is 12 residues long. The CDR3 loop reads CASSDPNQPQHF. Here the CDR3 DNA reads TGTGCCAGCAGTGATCCCAATCAGCCCCAGCATTTT.

This rearrangement joins TRBV9 to TRBJ1-4; maybe TRBD1 (5 bases). This CDR3 comprises 14 residues. Trimming took off 4 bases at V and 8 bases at J, with 15 bases between the two ends. CDR1 is SGDLS, CDR2 YYNGEE, per germline. The CDR3 loop is CASSSQGGREKLFF. For the CDR3, the DNA is TGTGCCAGCAGCTCCCAGGGAGGTCGGGAAAAACTGTTTTTT.

The DNA of the CDR3 is TGTGCCAGCAGCTACCGACAGGGACAAGAGACCCAGTACTTC. Translation gives CASSYRQGQETQYF. The gene calls are TRBV14 and TRBJ2-5; 7 nucleotides align to TRBD1. V was clipped by 5 bases and J by 2 bases; unmatched bases: 5. The CDR3 runs to 14 residues. Germline loops: CDR1 SGHDN, CDR2 FVKESK. The full variable domain, completed using reference TRBV14 and TRBJ2-5, is EAGVTQFPSHSVIEKGQTVTLRCDPISGHDNLYWYRRVMGKEIKFLLHFVKESKQDESGMPNNRFLAERTGGTYSTLKVQPAELEDSGVYFCASSYRQGQETQYFGPGTRLLVL.

The chain combines TRBV19 with TRBJ1-3; D gene uncertain. The germline gives CDR1 LNHDA, CDR2 SQIVND (reference sequence). This CDR3 has 14 amino acids. Trimming stripped 3 bases from V and 1 base from J, with 7 bases between. The CDR3 DNA reads TGTGCCAGTAGTATGCTGGGTTCTGGAAACACCATATATTTT. Translating gives CASSMLGSGNTIYF.

V is TRBV27 and J is TRBJ2-1; no clear D gene. CDR1 is MNHEY, CDR2 SMNVEV, per germline (reference sequence). The germline V and J ends were trimmed by 6 bases and 1 base, with 4 bases remaining between them. CDR3 length: 12 amino acids. CDR3 loop: CASRGSYNEQFF. In DNA, the CDR3 is TGTGCCAGCAGGGGGTCCTACAATGAGCAGTTCTTC.

V is TRBV27 and J is TRBJ2-1; 10 bases map to TRBD2. The germline gives CDR1 MNHEY, CDR2 SMNVEV (reference sequence). Trimming took 8 bases from V and 7 from J; bases not matched to a gene: 17. The CDR3 extends over 17 amino acids. In DNA form, the CDR3 reads TGTGCCAGCCTTGGAGACAGAGCGGGAGGGCGCGGGAATGAGCAGTTCTTC. It encodes CASLGDRAGGRGNEQFF.

For the CDR3, the DNA is TGTGCCAGCAGCTCTACGGACAGGGCCTCTTATGGCTACACCTTC. This translates into CASSSTDRASYGYTF. This rearrangement joins TRBV11-2 to TRBJ1-2; TRBD1 aligns across 8 bases. Trimming took 4 bases from V and 5 from J; bases not matched to a gene: 9. This CDR3 contains 15 residues. The germline CDR1 and CDR2 sequences are SGHAT and FQNNGV.

The chain combines TRBV30 with TRBJ1-2; tentatively, D is TRBD1 (6 bases). Germline CDR1 and CDR2: GTSNPN and SVGIG (reference sequence). The V end was cut by 2 bases, the J end by 4 bases, with 14 bases between. The length of the CDR3 is 14 residues. As DNA, the CDR3 is TGTGCCTGGAGTCTGACAGGTCCTTTCTATGGCTACACCTTC. Amino acids: CAWSLTGPFYGYTF.

The V and J genes are TRBV19 and TRBJ2-3; TRBD1 is a possible D gene (6 bases). The CDR3 extends over 15 amino acids. Trimming left V 4 bases short and J 4 bases short, with 15 bases between. Germline CDR1 LNHDA, CDR2 SQIVND (reference sequence). In nucleotides, the CDR3 is TGTGCCAGTAGTAGCCGGGACAAGTTGGCAGATACGCAGTATTTT. It yields the protein CASSSRDKLADTQYF.

This chain connects TRBV30 to TRBJ2-5, with 11 bases fitting TRBD2. With 1 base clipped from V and 6 bases from J, the junction kept 7 bases outside the gene matches. Germline V gives CDR1 GTSNPN, CDR2 SVGIG (reference sequence). CDR3 length equals 15 residues. The DNA for the CDR3 is TGTGCCTGGAGTGGTAGCGGGAGGGCCATGAAGACCCAGTACTTC. It encodes CAWSGSGRAMKTQYF.

V is TRBV6-5 and J is TRBJ2-7, with 9 bases fitting TRBD1. J gave up 3 bases and V 6 bases, and 9 bases lay outside the gene matches. The CDR3 consists of 15 residues. Germline V lookup: CDR1 MNHEY, CDR2 SVGAGI. The CDR3 protein is CASSPDRGWDYEQYF. The CDR3 DNA sequence: TGTGCCAGCAGCCCGGACAGGGGATGGGACTACGAGCAGTACTTC.

V is TRBV7-3 and J is TRBJ2-1; tentatively, D is TRBD1 or TRBD2 (6 bases each). The germline CDR1 and CDR2 sequences are SGHTA and FQGTGA. The CDR3 consists of 15 residues. V dropped 5 bases and J dropped 4 bases, with 15 bases sitting between them. The chain's CDR3 is CASSPGAEGYNEQFF. The CDR3 DNA sequence: TGTGCCAGCAGCCCGGGGGCAGAGGGATACAATGAGCAGTTCTTC.

The chain links TRBV10-3 to TRBJ1-3; TRBD1 is a possible D gene (5 bases). Trimming stripped 6 bases from V and 4 bases from J, with 7 bases between. The CDR3 contains 12 residues. The germline gives CDR1 ENHRY, CDR2 SYGVKD. The CDR3, as DNA: TGTGCCATCAGAGGGGAGGGAAACACCATATATTTT. Amino acids: CAIRGEGNTIYF.

This chain links TRBV28 with TRBJ1-2; D is uncertain. This CDR3 region has 14 residues. Germline V lookup: CDR1 MDHEN, CDR2 SYDVKM. Trimming stripped 1 base from V and 3 bases from J, with 9 bases between. This CDR3 reads CASSLFGNHYGYTF. In DNA, the CDR3 is TGTGCCAGCAGTTTATTCGGGAATCACTATGGCTACACCTTC.

This chain joins TRBV19 and TRBJ2-7, with D uncertain. Germline CDR1 and CDR2: LNHDA and SQIVND (reference sequence). The germline V and J ends were trimmed by 3 bases and 0 bases, with 12 bases remaining between them. This CDR3 spans 15 amino acids. CDR3 region: CASSIPAAGSYEQYF. DNA for the CDR3: TGTGCCAGTAGTATCCCCGCGGCCGGCTCCTACGAGCAGTACTTC.

The chain couples TRBV9 to TRBJ1-5, with 9 bases lining up with TRBD1. With 3 bases clipped from V and 9 bases from J, the junction kept 10 bases outside the gene matches. The CDR3 is 15 amino acids. Germline values: CDR1 SGDLS, CDR2 YYNGEE. The CDR3 here is CASSASGTGIRPQHF. For the CDR3, the DNA is TGTGCCAGCAGCGCGTCCGGGACAGGGATTCGGCCCCAGCATTTT.

The chain employs TRBV15 and TRBJ2-2, with unresolved D. The CDR3 extends over 14 amino acids. V was trimmed by 3 bases and J by 5 bases, leaving 10 bases between them. Germline loops: CDR1 LNHNV, CDR2 YYDKDF (reference sequence). The CDR3 loop reads CATSRDLATGELFF. CDR3 DNA sequence: TGTGCCACCAGCAGGGACCTGGCGACCGGGGAGCTGTTTTTT.

The V gene is TRBV6-1, the J gene TRBJ2-3; D is unclear. This CDR3 has 13 residues. Germline V lookup: CDR1 MNHNS, CDR2 SASEGT. The V gene lost 8 bases and the J gene lost 4 bases, with 13 bases spanning the gap. The CDR3 spells CASSWGWADTQYF. In DNA form, the CDR3 reads TGTGCCAGCTCGTGGGGATGGGCAGATACGCAGTATTTT.

Points on this clone: Mismatch with germline at one junction end may stem from a read error. Here the CDR3 reads CASREDYRGAEAFF. The CDR3 region has the DNA TGTGCCAGCAGGGAAGACTACAGGGGCGCTGAAGCTTTCTTT. The chain uses TRBV6-1 and TRBJ1-1; 7 bases line up with TRBD1. The CDR3 spans 14 residues. The V gene's germline CDR1 is MNHNS and CDR2 SASEGT.

This chain joins TRBV27 and TRBJ2-2; 12 bases align to TRBD2. Germline CDR1 MNHEY, CDR2 SMNVEV (reference sequence). Trimming cost V 5 bases and J 7 bases; bases outside gene matches: 8. This CDR3 comprises 16 residues. This CDR3 is CASSPQLAGGLGELFF. The CDR3 DNA reads TGTGCCAGCAGTCCCCAACTAGCGGGAGGACTCGGGGAGCTGTTTTTT.

The J gene is TRBJ1-2, the V gene TRBV29-1, with a weak D call TRBD1 (5 bases). From germline, CDR1 is SQVTM and CDR2 ANQGSEA. The CDR3 runs 11 residues. The V end was cut by 7 bases, the J end by 7 bases, with 13 bases between. CDR3 bases: TGCAGCGCTGGGGGAGTGAGTGGCTACACCTTC. As protein: CSAGGVSGYTF.

This chain links TRBV6-1 with TRBJ1-3, with 7 bases lining up with TRBD1. Germline CDR1 is MNHNS and CDR2 is SASEGT. J was trimmed by 7 bases and V by 5 bases; bases with no gene match: 11. The CDR3 is 15 residues long. CDR3 sequence reads: CASSPGTVLRNTIYF. In DNA, the CDR3 is TGTGCCAGCAGTCCCGGGACAGTTTTGAGGAACACCATATATTTT.

This clone was detected once. The chain has TRBV5-1 and TRBJ2-4; TRBD2 agrees at 7 bases. The CDR3 is 17 amino acids. J was trimmed by 0 bases and V by 4 bases; bases with no gene match: 10. Germline lookup yields CDR1 SGHRS and CDR2 YFSETQ. In nucleotides, the CDR3 is TGCGCCAGCAGCGCGGGGGAGCGGGAACTAGCCAAAAACATTCAGTACTTC. It yields the protein CASSAGERELAKNIQYF.